The present T cell receptor (beta chain) was sequenced within a study of blood T cell repertoires in COVID-19. As for the study in general: Both acute and convalescent COVID-19 samples were obtained from the United States, Italy and Spain. PBMCs, B-cell-depleted T cells, or T cells were the source of the cDNA or gDNA that made up the material.

Enrolled during active infection, Seattle patients were then followed longitudinally. V lost 4 bases, J lost 5 bases, and 11 bases stayed unmatched. CDR3 size: 15 residues. Germline CDR1 is ENHRY and CDR2 is SYGVKD. Per the study methods: For nucleated cells, counts were estimated from reference gene primer amplification. Measured with immunoSEQ multiplex PCR; TCRdb has only the in-frame clones, and not every one. The V and J calls and clone size were taken over from that table, and D and trimming were inferred from the DNA. This sample has hundreds of thousands of clones, with about nine tenths found just once.

The chain employs TRBV10-3 and TRBJ2-7; 7 nucleotides agree with TRBD1. The receptor's source is a man aged 45-65 years with COVID-19, enrolled during active disease. Sequencing was performed on peripheral blood. The CDR3 is CAISGGQGVFDEQYF. Here the CDR3 DNA reads TGTGCCATCAGTGGAGGGCAGGGGGTATTCGACGAGCAGTACTTC.